The clone carrying this T cell receptor beta chain was observed a few times. The antigen is unknown. This sample was taken from a study of T-cell reconstitution after alpha-beta-depleted transplantation in children. Unique molecular identifiers tagged the TCRbeta library. TCRdb called the PCR reads again in MiXCR, with one record for every CDR3 protein. The sample carries about 400,000 distinct CDR3 sequences, about 16% recorded once. V lost 4 bases to trimming and J lost 0 bases, with 15 bases between them. Per the germline V gene, CDR1 is LNHDA and CDR2 is SQIVND (reference sequence). The CDR3 has 17 residues. Study-level results: The origin of high day-60 TCRbeta diversity in some patients lay in surviving recipient T cells and thymic progenitors. After one year, T-cell counts and TCRbeta diversity mostly came from new T cells. Several hundred rapidly expanded clones from non-depleted graft cells reportedly supplied alpha-beta T cells about two months post-transplant.

Sequencing used PBMCs, mostly from graft donor cells, obtained 360 days after TCRalphabeta/CD19-depleted stem cell transplant. The TCR sequence derives from a boy younger than two who had a stem cell transplant for Wiskott-Aldrich syndrome, so the T cells may come from the graft donor. The rearrangement joins TRBV19 to TRBJ2-2, with a tentative D call TRBD1 (6 bases). The CDR3 loop reads CASSNSRGRTNTGELFF. The CDR3 DNA follows: TGTGCCAGTAGTAATAGCAGGGGCCGAACGAACACCGGGGAGCTGTTTTTT.